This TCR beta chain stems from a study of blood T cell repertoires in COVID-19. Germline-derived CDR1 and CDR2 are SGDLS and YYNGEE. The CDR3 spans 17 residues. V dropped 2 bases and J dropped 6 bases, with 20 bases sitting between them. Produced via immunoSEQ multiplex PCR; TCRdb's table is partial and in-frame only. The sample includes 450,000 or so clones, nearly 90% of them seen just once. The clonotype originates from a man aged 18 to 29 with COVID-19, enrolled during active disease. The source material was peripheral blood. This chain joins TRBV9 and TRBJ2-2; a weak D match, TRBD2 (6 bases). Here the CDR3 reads CASSVSYRDSGPGELFF. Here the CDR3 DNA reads TGTGCCAGCAGCGTTTCATATCGGGATAGCGGCCCCGGGGAGCTGTTTTTT.